These 25 T cell receptor beta chains share one sample of origin, sequenced in a study of cytomegalovirus exposure and HLA in healthy donors (dated by TCRdb to 2016 to 2017). Receptor libraries were prepared by the immunoSEQ multiplex PCR assay. The multiplex PCR relied on a mix of 60 forward primers for TCR Vbeta segments and 13 reverse primers for TCR Jbeta segments. TCRdb limited this immuneACCESS table to in-frame rearrangements with V and J called. A share of clones is missing; checked studies link under half to unresolved V genes, and the rest is unexplained. The sample table holds roughly 240,000 clones, of which 70% to 90% were seen once. The ten largest clonotypes hold about 0.25% of the sample. The sequencing sample was made of PBMCs. These receptors all come from a girl aged 2-10 years in good health and CMV-seronegative.

This clone was counted only a few times. V and J are TRBV7-9 and TRBJ1-6; 9 bases map to TRBD1. Germline values: CDR1 SEHNR, CDR2 FQNEAQ (reference sequence). The CDR3 covers 14 residues. V lost 5 bases and J lost 8; bases outside the gene matches: 4. The CDR3 protein is CASSVGQGHSPLHF. The CDR3 nucleotides are TGTGCCAGCAGCGTGGGACAGGGTCATTCACCCCTCCACTTT.

The V gene is TRBV7-6, the J gene TRBJ2-2; possible D gene TRBD2, 6 bases. Germline V gene lookup returns CDR1 SGHVS and CDR2 FNYEAQ. The CDR3 has 15 residues. Trimming removed 5 bases from V and 1 base from J, with 11 bases in between. The CDR3 coding sequence is TGTGCCAGCAGCAGACGGGAGTTGAACACCGGGGAGCTGTTTTTT. As protein: CASSRRELNTGELFF.

The chain combines TRBV7-3 with TRBJ1-3, with D uncertain. The CDR3 runs 14 residues. Per the germline V gene, CDR1 is SGHTA and CDR2 is FQGTGA. V gave up 1 base and J gave up 0 bases, with 4 bases separating them. CDR3 coding DNA: TGTGCCAGCAGCTTAAGACACTCTGGAAACACCATATATTTT. Translating gives CASSLRHSGNTIYF.

The chain recombines TRBV9 with TRBJ2-1; 11 nucleotides align to TRBD1. The CDR3 is 16 residues long. The ends lost 0 bases at V and 2 bases at J; junction bases unmatched: 1. Germline V lookup: CDR1 SGDLS, CDR2 YYNGEE. The CDR3 reads CASSVVGQGAYNEQFF. CDR3 in DNA: TGTGCCAGCAGCGTAGTGGGACAGGGGGCCTACAATGAGCAGTTCTTC. The complete variable domain, with remaining parts taken from reference TRBV9 and TRBJ2-1, reads DSGVTQTPKHLITATGQRVTLRCSPRSGDLSVYWYQQSLDQGLQFLIQYYNGEERAKGNILERFSAQQFPDLHSELNLSSLELGDSALYFCASSVVGQGAYNEQFFGPGTRLTVL.

This chain joins TRBV7-2 and TRBJ2-2; TRBD2 agrees at 7 bases. CDR3 size: 13 residues. V lost 11 bases to trimming and J lost 6 bases; unmatched junction nucleotides: 9. CDR1 and CDR2 from the germline V gene are SGHTA and FQGNSA. The CDR3 region is CARAGLVAGELFF. CDR3 in DNA: TGTGCCCGGGCCGGACTAGTCGCCGGGGAGCTGTTTTTT.

V is TRBV19 and J is TRBJ2-1, with a possible D match to TRBD1 (5 bases). V lost 3 bases and J 2 bases, leaving 11 bases between the germline ends. Germline values: CDR1 LNHDA, CDR2 SQIVND (reference sequence). This CDR3 comprises 15 residues. CDR3 region: CASSIGRAPYNEQFF. DNA for the CDR3: TGTGCCAGTAGTATCGGCAGGGCCCCCTACAATGAGCAGTTCTTC.

This sequence joins TRBV5-1 and TRBJ2-2; D not resolved. Germline assignment: CDR1 SGHRS and CDR2 YFSETQ. Trimming took 3 bases from V and 3 from J, leaving 6 bases between them. The CDR3 is made up of 13 amino acids. CDR3 residues: CASSSLYTGELFF. CDR3 bases: TGCGCCAGCAGCTCCCTCTACACCGGGGAGCTGTTTTTT.

This sequence joins TRBV5-1 and TRBJ2-1; 11 nucleotides agree with TRBD2. The length of the CDR3 is 14 residues. The V gene end was trimmed by 3 bases and the J gene end by 6 bases; junction bases not matched to a gene: 2. Germline V gene sequence: CDR1 SGHRS, CDR2 YFSETQ. CDR3 sequence: CASSSSGGPNEQFF. The DNA of the CDR3 is TGCGCCAGCAGCTCTAGCGGGGGGCCCAATGAGCAGTTCTTC.

Here the CDR3 DNA reads TGTGCCACCAGCAGAGAGGGAGGGGGAGCCCCCTACGAGCAGTACTTC. It translates to CATSREGGGAPYEQYF. This chain connects TRBV15 to TRBJ2-7; maybe TRBD2 (7 bases). The CDR3 covers 16 residues. V was shortened by 0 bases and J by 2 bases, with 14 bases between the two germline ends. Germline values: CDR1 LNHNV, CDR2 YYDKDF (reference sequence).

This chain uses TRBV5-1 with TRBJ2-3; TRBD1 matches at 7 bases. Germline CDR1 and CDR2: SGHRS and YFSETQ. J was trimmed by 2 bases and V by 5 bases; bases with no gene match: 8. This CDR3 is built from 15 residues. CDR3 amino acids: CASRSPGQFTDTQYF. The CDR3, as DNA: TGCGCCAGCAGGTCACCGGGACAGTTCACAGATACGCAGTATTTT.

The J gene is TRBJ2-5, the V gene TRBV29-1; the D gene is possibly TRBD1 (6 bases). The J call is in doubt because the DNA end fits TRBJ2-7 better. The CDR3 length is 14 residues. The germline CDR1 and CDR2 sequences are SQVTM and ANQGSEA. The CDR3 sequence is CSVGGRDNSYEQYF. In DNA form, the CDR3 reads TGCAGCGTTGGAGGAAGGGACAACTCCTACGAGCAGTACTTC.

The rearrangement links TRBV27 to TRBJ2-5; 8 bases align to TRBD1. Looked up from germline, CDR1 is MNHEY and CDR2 is SMNVEV (reference sequence). V lost 6 bases, J lost 4 bases, and 19 bases stayed unmatched. The CDR3 contains 18 residues. DNA of the CDR3: TGTGCCAGCAGGAAAATGGACAAAATGACAGGGGCGGGAGAGACCCAGTACTTC. Translated, it gives CASRKMDKMTGAGETQYF.

The V and J genes are TRBV5-4 and TRBJ2-7; 8 bases are shared with TRBD1. Germline values: CDR1 SGHNT, CDR2 YYREEE (reference sequence). This CDR3 comprises 16 residues. Germline trimming cut 0 bases from V and 2 bases from J; bases unmatched to any gene: 7. The CDR3 region is CASSLGPGQVAYEQYF. The CDR3 DNA is TGTGCCAGCAGCTTGGGGCCGGGACAGGTGGCCTACGAGCAGTACTTC.

The V gene is TRBV11-2, the J gene TRBJ2-7; D is perhaps TRBD2 (6 bases). V was pared by 2 bases and J by 4 bases, with 15 bases between. Germline V CDR1 and CDR2: SGHAT, FQNNGV. This CDR3 region has 15 residues. CDR3 nucleotide sequence: TGTGCCAGCAGCTTATCCCTAGCGCCCCTTTACGAGCAGTACTTC. Translated, it gives CASSLSLAPLYEQYF. Full variable domain (remainder filled in from reference TRBV11-2 and TRBJ2-7): EAGVAQSPRYKIIEKRQSVAFWCNPISGHATLYWYQQILGQGPKLLIQFQNNGVVDDSQLPKDRFSAERLKGVDSTLKIQPAKLEDSAVYLCASSLSLAPLYEQYFGPGTRLTVT.

J is TRBJ1-2 and V is TRBV9; unclear D gene. CDR1 and CDR2 (germline): SGDLS, YYNGEE. The CDR3 covers 12 residues. The V and J ends lost 3 bases and 4 bases respectively, with 7 bases between them. CDR3 coding DNA: TGTGCCAGCAGCGGACTATTCTATGGCTACACCTTC. This encodes CASSGLFYGYTF. Full variable domain (outside the CDR3, taken from reference TRBV9 and TRBJ1-2): DSGVTQTPKHLITATGQRVTLRCSPRSGDLSVYWYQQSLDQGLQFLIQYYNGEERAKGNILERFSAQQFPDLHSELNLSSLELGDSALYFCASSGLFYGYTFGSGTRLTVV.

This clone was seen a few times. V and J are TRBV6-5 and TRBJ2-2; D is unresolved. Trimming took off 8 bases at V and 3 bases at J, with 4 bases between the two ends. This CDR3 spans 11 amino acids. In germline, CDR1 is MNHEY, CDR2 SVGAGI. CDR3 loop: CASSDTGELFF. The CDR3, as DNA: TGTGCCAGCTCGGACACCGGGGAGCTGTTTTTT.

V gene TRBV7-2 combines with J gene TRBJ1-5, with unresolved D. The CDR3 length is 17 residues. Germline V gene data show CDR1 as SGHTA and CDR2 as FQGNSA. V was shortened by 1 base and J by 7 bases, with 20 bases between the two germline ends. CDR3 amino acids: CASSLGGSSLRGQPQHF. The CDR3 region has the DNA TGTGCCAGCAGCTTAGGTGGATCTTCTTTACGAGGGCAGCCCCAGCATTTT.

The rearrangement uses TRBV30 and TRBJ2-3, with D possibly TRBD2 on 5 matching bases. CDR3 length equals 13 residues. V was clipped by 5 bases and J by 3 bases, with 12 bases between them. Germline V lookup: CDR1 GTSNPN, CDR2 SVGIG (reference sequence). CDR3: CAWGSQPTDTQYF. CDR3 coding DNA: TGTGCCTGGGGGAGCCAGCCTACAGATACGCAGTATTTT.

The chain employs TRBV13 and TRBJ2-4, with 12 nucleotides matching TRBD2. Germline values: CDR1 PRHDT, CDR2 FYEKMQ (reference sequence). The CDR3 runs to 17 residues. V was clipped by 5 bases and J by 2 bases; unmatched bases: 7. CDR3 in amino acids: CASSPPSGGAPKNIQYF. CDR3 in DNA: TGTGCCAGCAGCCCGCCTAGCGGGGGGGCCCCCAAAAACATTCAGTACTTC.

This chain joins TRBV5-1 and TRBJ2-5; D not certain. Germline V lookup: CDR1 SGHRS, CDR2 YFSETQ. Trimming removed 6 bases at V and 5 bases at J, with 8 bases between. The CDR3 runs 11 residues. The CDR3 nucleotides read TGCGCCAGCATCTCCGCGGAGACCCAGTACTTC. This encodes CASISAETQYF.

A note on this clone: The germline gene is not matched at one end of the junction; a read error may be the cause. The chain carries TRBV9 and TRBJ1-1, with D uncertain. From germline, CDR1 is SGDLS and CDR2 YYNGEE. This CDR3 spans 15 amino acids. The DNA of the CDR3 is TGTGCCGGCAGCCCTCGCTCGGGTGCGAACACTGAAGCTTTCTTT. Translated: CAGSPRSGANTEAFF.

The genes are TRBV19 and TRBJ1-3, with D uncertain. Looked up from germline, CDR1 is LNHDA and CDR2 is SQIVND (reference sequence). Trimming took 1 base from V and 0 from J, leaving 7 bases between them. There are 15 residues in the CDR3. CDR3 sequence reads: CASSIGRVSGNTIYF. The DNA for the CDR3 is TGTGCCAGTAGTATAGGACGGGTCTCTGGAAACACCATATATTTT.

This clone was observed a single time. Here the CDR3 DNA reads TGCGCCAGCAGCTTGGCATCGGGGGGGGATGACACTGAAGCTTTCTTT. It encodes CASSLASGGDDTEAFF. The chain has TRBV5-1 and TRBJ1-1; weak D call: TRBD1 (5 bases). The V gene's germline CDR1 is SGHRS and CDR2 YFSETQ. The CDR3 contains 16 residues. V lost 0 bases and J 3 bases, leaving 15 bases between the germline ends.

The chain couples TRBV5-6 to TRBJ1-2, with TRBD1 matching over 8 bases. Germline values: CDR1 SGHDT, CDR2 YYEEEE. The CDR3 sequence is 12 residues long. After removal of 4 bases from V and 7 bases from J, the junction contained 3 bases not matched to a gene. As DNA, the CDR3 is TGTGCCAGCAGCCTGACAGGGGCTGGCTACACCTTC. Residues: CASSLTGAGYTF. The full variable domain, completed using reference TRBV5-6 and TRBJ1-2, is DAGVTQSPTHLIKTRGQQVTLRCSPKSGHDTVSWYQQALGQGPQFIFQYYEEEERQRGNFPDRFSGHQFPNYSSELNVNALLLGDSALYLCASSLTGAGYTFGSGTRLTVV.

The CDR3 region has the DNA TGTGCCAGCAGTGTGGGAGGGCCCCCCTACGAGCAGTACTTC. This sequence encodes CASSVGGPPYEQYF. The rearrangement links TRBV25-1 to TRBJ2-7; 7 nucleotides line up with TRBD2. Trimming took 4 bases from V and 2 from J; bases not matched to a gene: 5. The CDR3 sequence is 14 residues long. Germline CDR1 MGHDK, CDR2 SYGVNS.